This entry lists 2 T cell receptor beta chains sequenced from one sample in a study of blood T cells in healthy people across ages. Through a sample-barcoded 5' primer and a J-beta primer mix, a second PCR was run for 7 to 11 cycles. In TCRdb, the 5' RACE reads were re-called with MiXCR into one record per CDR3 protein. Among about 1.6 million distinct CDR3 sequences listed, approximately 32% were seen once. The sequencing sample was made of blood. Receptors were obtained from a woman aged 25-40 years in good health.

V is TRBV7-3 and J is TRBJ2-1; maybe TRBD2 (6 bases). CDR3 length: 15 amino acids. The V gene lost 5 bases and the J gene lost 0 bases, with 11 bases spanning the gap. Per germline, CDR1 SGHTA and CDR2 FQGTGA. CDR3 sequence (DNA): TGTGCCAGCAGCACGCTAGCGAGCTCCTACAATGAGCAGTTCTTC. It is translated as CASSTLASSYNEQFF.

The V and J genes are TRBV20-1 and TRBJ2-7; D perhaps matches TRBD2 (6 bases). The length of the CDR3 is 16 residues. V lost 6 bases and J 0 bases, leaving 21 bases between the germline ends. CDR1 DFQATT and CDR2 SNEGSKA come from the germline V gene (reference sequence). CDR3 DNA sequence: TGCAGTGCCCCAAGCGTCCGGGACGGGAGCTCCTACGAGCAGTACTTC. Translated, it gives CSAPSVRDGSSYEQYF.